This T cell receptor (beta chain) is drawn from a study of OX40 agonist ivuxolimab in advanced cancers. About the study: As their treatment, patients were administered ivuxolimab, an agonistic anti-OX40 (CD134) antibody.

Germline CDR1 reads WSHSY; CDR2 reads SAAADI. The V end was cut by 2 bases, the J end by 5 bases, with 9 bases between. The CDR3 has 14 residues. To note about this clone: Its specificity is not known.

Overall study results and limits: Relative to CD4+, CD8+ T cells held more expanded clones on average.

Researchers took blood at baseline, on cycle 4 day 1, and on cycle 7 day 1. Here immunoSEQ multiplex PCR was the method, and the copy in TCRdb shows in-frame clones only, minus some. The sample contains around 80,000 clones, 80% to 90% of which appear only once. The J gene is TRBJ1-4, the V gene TRBV10-2, with D perhaps TRBD1 (5 bases). The origin of this receptor is an adult with an advanced solid tumor such as melanoma, head and neck, liver or kidney cancer. Source: CD4+ or CD8+ T cells sorted from blood, taken in a trial of the OX40 agonist ivuxolimab. Here the CDR3 reads CASSEDRSNEKLFF. The CDR3, as DNA: TGCGCCAGCAGTGAGGACAGATCGAATGAAAAACTGTTTTTT.